One sample yielded the 2 T cell receptor beta chains listed below, sequenced in a study of Graves' ophthalmopathy and Graves' hyperthyroidism. Transcripts of RNA were the source for amplifying TCR beta CDR3 regions. In the first round, RT-PCR was carried out with HTBI primers, and a multiplex PCR formed the second round. TCRdb analysed the multiplex PCR reads with MiXCR anew, one entry per CDR3 protein. The data show hundreds of thousands of distinct CDR3 sequences, approximately 21% seen once. Sequenced input: peripheral blood. The receptors derive from a woman aged 18-30 years with stable Graves' hyperthyroidism. Some clones in this sample may be carry-over from other donors' samples.

This chain links TRBV27 with TRBJ2-2; D gene ambiguous. Germline V gene data show CDR1 as MNHEY and CDR2 as SMNVEV (reference sequence). The ends were cut back, 7 bases at V and 5 bases at J, with 14 bases in the middle. CDR3 length equals 14 residues. The CDR3 DNA reads TGTGCCAGCACGGCGGCCCGTAGGACCGGGGAGCTGTTTTTT. Translated: CASTAARRTGELFF.

This clonotype was found many times. This chain links TRBV5-5 with TRBJ1-1, with TRBD1 as a possible D gene (6 bases). Trimming took 1 base from V and 3 from J, leaving 10 bases between them. The CDR3 loop spans 14 amino acids. Germline V lookup: CDR1 SGHKS, CDR2 YYEKEE (reference sequence). CDR3 in amino acids: CASSLLGAHTEAFF. The CDR3 DNA follows: TGTGCCAGCAGCTTGCTGGGGGCTCACACTGAAGCTTTCTTT.